Given below is one TCR beta chain in context. Its recognized antigen is unknown. No per-base quality is available; no much larger clone lies one base away. TCRbeta CDR3 regions were amplified from genomic DNA by means of the immunoSEQ Assay, a bias-controlled multiplex PCR. The paper's processing steps were these. The number of nucleated cells in each sample was estimated from the amplification of reference gene primers within the assay. To quantify the absolute abundance of each unique TCRbeta CDR3 rearrangement, sequence reads were collapsed and filtered. For each sample, productive Simpson clonality was calculated as the square root of Simpson's diversity index over productive rearrangements. TCRdb mirrors the immuneACCESS table, restricted to in-frame sequences. Some clones are absent from its copies; in checked studies, under half trace to an unresolved V gene, and the reason for the others is unknown. The V and J calls and clone size come from that table; D and trimming were worked out from the DNA. This sample comprises roughly 160,000 clones, approximately 86% of them detected only once. The leading ten clones occupy approximately 7% of the sample.

Between the V and J ends, shortened by 4 bases and 8 bases respectively, the junction contains 16 bases. There are 14 amino acids in the CDR3, from cysteine to phenylalanine inclusive. The read is trimmed to its CDR3 DNA, 42 bases read in frame from base 1. The germline V gene yields SGDLS for CDR1 and YYNGEE for CDR2. The data were taken from a study of blood T cell repertoires in COVID-19 (dated by TCRdb to about 2020). For context, the study as a whole: Samples covering the acute and convalescent phases of COVID-19 were provided by collaborators in the United States, Italy and Spain. The repertoires were released in a freely available public database meant as a resource for research on the immune response to SARS-CoV-2. A de-identified subject ID, COVID-19 status, age in years and sex were almost always included in the sample metadata. HLA class I and class II types, where available, came from metadata supplied by the sample provider rather than from assay-based typing. The dataset comprised deeply sampled blood TCRbeta repertoires from subjects exposed to, actively infected with, or recovered from COVID-19. The material from the prospective study consisted of cDNA or gDNA derived from T cells, B-cell-depleted T cells, or PBMCs. Samples came from the ongoing ImmuneRACE study (first 160 participants) plus 1,254 subjects from 6 global collaborators.

The collaborating institutions used their own protocols to collect whole blood in K2EDTA tubes. For TCRbeta analysis, collaborator samples were shipped as frozen whole blood, as isolated PBMCs, or as DNA extracted from either sample type. Results the study describes overall, beyond this receptor: The amount of clinical and demographic metadata varied by source and participant and was provided uncurated.

Recombination joined TRBV9 with TRBJ2-1; the D gene is possibly TRBD1, with 5 bases matching. This sequence was found in a man in his fifties or sixties with active or convalescent COVID-19. Input material: peripheral blood. The nucleotide sequence reads as follows: TGTGCCAGCAGCCCAGATGGAAGGGGCTATGAGCAGTTCTTC. Translation gives CASSPDGRGYEQFF.